This T cell receptor beta chain was documented in a study of T cells after yellow fever vaccination. Overall study: When fractions had low cell numbers, they were prepared with SMART-Seq v4 Ultra Low Input.

This clonotype has more than one count but fewer than ten. Its antigen is still unknown. MiXCR was run by TCRdb on the 5' RACE reads, yielding one entry per CDR3 protein. The sample contains around 310,000 distinct CDR3 sequences, approximately 4.2% of which appear only once. Study conclusions and caveats: Booster samples showed a return of most primary-vaccination clones (around 96% CD4, about 85% CD8). From the bulk population, abundant clonotypes could contaminate and appear within FACS-sorted repertoires. By day 5 rather than day 15, the secondary response had peaked, though it was weaker.

Germline loops: CDR1 MGHRA, CDR2 YSYEKL. The CDR3 spans 16 residues. V was clipped by 2 bases and J by 9 bases, with 17 bases between them. This clonotype was obtained from a man in his late teens or twenties who received the YFV17D yellow fever vaccine. Specimen: PBMCs, collected 5 days after the yellow fever booster vaccination. The J gene is TRBJ1-6, the V gene TRBV4-1, with D tentatively TRBD1 (6 bases). This CDR3 reads CASSQPRGGPTSPLHF. In DNA form, the CDR3 reads TGCGCCAGCAGCCAACCCAGGGGCGGGCCTACTTCACCCCTCCACTTT.